The 21 T cell receptor beta chains listed next were all sequenced from one sample in a study of CD8 T cells in ankylosing spondylitis. TCRdb reprocessed the 5' RACE reads with MiXCR, giving one entry per CDR3 protein. The repertoire has hundreds of thousands of distinct CDR3 sequences, 8% to 10% of them found once; the top ten carry 4.5% to 5%. The specimen was blood, either unsorted or a sorted T cell fraction (not recorded which). These receptor sequences come from a female donor with ankylosing spondylitis or in good health (not recorded which).

This clonotype was found many times. CDR3 sequence: CASSLGDGTGSGNTIYF. CDR3 bases: TGCGCCAGCAGCTTGGGAGACGGGACAGGGTCTGGAAACACCATATATTTT. The chain has TRBV5-1 and TRBJ1-3, with 9 bases that match TRBD1. The J segment lost 1 base and the V segment lost 0 bases, leaving 5 bases of the junction unmatched. This CDR3 comprises 17 residues. CDR1 is SGHRS, CDR2 YFSETQ, per germline.

This clonotype was recorded a few times. The chain has TRBV6-5 and TRBJ2-4, with 9 nucleotides matching TRBD1. Germline assignment: CDR1 MNHEY and CDR2 SVGAGI. J was trimmed by 7 bases and V by 2 bases; bases with no gene match: 6. CDR3 length: 15 residues. The CDR3 is CASSYTRTGANIQYF. DNA for the CDR3: TGTGCCAGCAGTTACACGCGGACAGGGGCCAACATTCAGTACTTC.

At least ten counts were recorded for this clonotype. This rearrangement joins TRBV27 to TRBJ2-1, with D hard to call. Trimming left V 7 bases short and J 4 bases short, with 11 bases between. The germline CDR1 and CDR2 sequences are MNHEY and SMNVEV (reference sequence). The CDR3 contains 13 residues. In DNA form, the CDR3 reads TGTGCCAGCACAAGGCCCGATTACAATGAGCAGTTCTTC. This gives the protein CASTRPDYNEQFF.

In this sample, this clonotype turned up many times. The rearrangement joins TRBV27 to TRBJ2-1, with 8 bases lining up with TRBD2. This CDR3 has 14 amino acids. Germline V lookup: CDR1 MNHEY, CDR2 SMNVEV (reference sequence). With V trimmed by 7 bases and J by 8 bases, 10 bases remained unmatched. The CDR3 region is CASISAGVGHEQFF. CDR3 bases: TGTGCCAGCATTTCAGCGGGAGTAGGCCATGAGCAGTTCTTC.

This clonotype has ten or more counts. This rearrangement joins TRBV12-3 or TRBV12-4 to TRBJ2-4, with D uncertain. There are 14 residues in the CDR3. V lost 0 bases, J lost 7 bases, and 10 bases lay in between. CDR3 bases: TGTGCCAGCAGTTTAGCGTCTTCTCTGAACATTCAGTACTTC. This gives the protein CASSLASSLNIQYF.

The CDR3 sequence: CAFCLKVTGRILNEKLFF. The CDR3 nucleotides read TGTGCCTTCTGTTTAAAGGTCACAGGGAGGATTCTTAATGAAAAACTGTTTTTT. The V gene is TRBV12-3 or TRBV12-4, the J gene TRBJ1-4; possibly TRBD1 for D (6 bases). Trimming took off 11 bases at V and 4 bases at J, with 29 bases between the two ends. The CDR3 extends over 18 amino acids.

This clonotype appeared many times. This chain joins TRBV6-2 or TRBV6-3 and TRBJ1-2, with 8 bases lining up with TRBD1. This CDR3 contains 13 residues. V was pared by 6 bases and J by 5 bases, with 5 bases of the junction left unmatched. CDR1 is MNHEY, CDR2 SVGEGT, per germline. CDR3 loop: CASRLDRVYGYTF. DNA of the CDR3: TGTGCCAGCAGATTGGACAGGGTGTATGGCTACACCTTC.

This clonotype was seen at least ten times. The V and J genes are TRBV12-3 or TRBV12-4 and TRBJ2-7, with TRBD2 matching 9 bases. The V gene end was trimmed by 7 bases and the J gene end by 2 bases; junction bases not matched to a gene: 9. The CDR3 is 15 residues long. The CDR3 loop is CASTPGGRAAYEQYF. CDR3 nucleotides: TGTGCCAGCACCCCCGGCGGGAGGGCCGCCTACGAGCAGTACTTC.

This clonotype was found many times. The chain uses TRBV6-1 and TRBJ2-1; D is possibly TRBD1 or TRBD2 (5 bases each). CDR1 is MNHNS and CDR2 is SASEGT in the germline V gene. Trimming shortened V by 7 bases and J by 0 bases, and 13 bases separated the two germline ends. This CDR3 has 15 amino acids. The CDR3 loop reads CASKGSAGSYNEQFF. CDR3 coding DNA: TGTGCCAGCAAGGGGAGTGCAGGCTCCTACAATGAGCAGTTCTTC.

This clonotype was detected many times. This chain connects TRBV4-1 to TRBJ2-6; unclear D gene. The CDR3 sequence is 16 residues long. V lost 0 bases and J lost 0, with 6 bases in between. Per the germline V gene, CDR1 is MGHRA and CDR2 is YSYEKL. Here the CDR3 reads CASSQDPYSGANVLTF. The CDR3, as DNA: TGCGCCAGCAGCCAAGATCCTTACTCTGGGGCCAACGTCCTGACTTTC.

This clonotype came up many times. The V gene is TRBV9, the J gene TRBJ2-1; 7 bases are shared with TRBD2. Losses at the gene ends were 4 bases for V and 0 bases for J; bases not matched to a gene: 16. This CDR3 comprises 19 residues. Germline V gene sequence: CDR1 SGDLS, CDR2 YYNGEE. CDR3 nucleotide sequence: TGTGCCAGCAGCCGCTATCCCGACACAGCGGGACTCTCCTACAATGAGCAGTTCTTC. This gives the protein CASSRYPDTAGLSYNEQFF.

This clonotype was seen repeatedly, ten times or more. V usage is TRBV6-6 and J usage is TRBJ2-7; 8 bases are a match to TRBD1. CDR1 and CDR2 (germline): MNHNY, SVGAGI (reference sequence). V trimming: 6 bases; J trimming: 5 bases; junction bases outside the gene matches: 0. The CDR3 is 11 amino acids. The CDR3 bases are TGTGCCAGCAGGGACAGGGACGAGCAGTACTTC. Its protein is CASRDRDEQYF.

This clonotype occurred many times. The chain uses TRBV12-3 or TRBV12-4 and TRBJ1-4, with D perhaps matching TRBD1 (5 bases). This CDR3 region has 15 residues. Deletions cut 3 bases from V and 3 bases from J, with 11 bases between. CDR3 sequence reads: CASSLLRGSNEKLFF. DNA of the CDR3: TGTGCCAGCAGTTTGTTAAGGGGTTCTAATGAAAAACTGTTTTTT.

In its sample, this clonotype was seen many times. The rearrangement joins TRBV5-1 to TRBJ2-7; 8 bases map to TRBD2. The CDR3 consists of 17 residues. From germline, CDR1 is SGHRS and CDR2 YFSETQ. V was clipped by 4 bases and J by 6 bases; unmatched bases: 18. The CDR3 region has the DNA TGCGCCAGCAGCGACCCCCACAGTGAGCGGGAGTCCAGCGAGCAGTACTTC. This gives the protein CASSDPHSERESSEQYF. Combining the CDR3 with reference TRBV5-1 and TRBJ2-7 gives the whole variable domain KAGVTQTPRYLIKTRGQQVTLSCSPISGHRSVSWYQQTPGQGLQFLFEYFSETQRNKGNFPGRFSGRQFSNSRSEMNVSTLELGDSALYLCASSDPHSERESSEQYFGPGTRLTVT.

This clonotype was observed at least ten times. The chain employs TRBV12-3 or TRBV12-4 and TRBJ2-3, with a weak D call TRBD1 (6 bases). Trimming shortened V by 4 bases and J by 2 bases, and 16 bases separated the two germline ends. This CDR3 has 16 amino acids. The CDR3 spells CASSSGTTTPTDTQYF. The CDR3 bases are TGTGCCAGCAGTTCCGGGACAACGACCCCCACAGATACGCAGTATTTT.

In this sample, this clonotype turned up a few times. This chain connects TRBV11-2 to TRBJ1-1, with D possibly TRBD1 on 5 matching bases. V was shortened by 0 bases and J by 1 base, with 12 bases between the two germline ends. This CDR3 is 16 amino acids long. Germline CDR1 is SGHAT and CDR2 is FQNNGV. The CDR3 DNA reads TGTGCCAGCAGCTTAGACCTCAGGGCGCGGAACACTGAAGCTTTCTTT. Encoded protein: CASSLDLRARNTEAFF.

The sample holds many counts of this clonotype. The rearrangement joins TRBV10-3 to TRBJ2-7; D uncertain. V was clipped by 2 bases and J by 0 bases, with 5 bases between them. The CDR3 runs 13 residues. CDR1 and CDR2 (germline): ENHRY, SYGVKD. The CDR3, as DNA: TGTGCCATCAGTGAGGCTATCTCCTACGAGCAGTACTTC. Residues: CAISEAISYEQYF.

This clonotype was seen ten or more times. The V and J genes are TRBV29-1 and TRBJ2-3; 12 nucleotides agree with TRBD2. From germline, CDR1 is SQVTM and CDR2 ANQGSEA. There are 13 residues in the CDR3. Trimming removed 5 bases from V and 6 bases from J; junction bases left unmatched: 3. The DNA of the CDR3 is TGCAGCGTTAGACTAGCGGGAGCTGATACGCAGTATTTT. This codes for CSVRLAGADTQYF.

The sample holds many counts of this clonotype. This rearrangement joins TRBV20-1 to TRBJ2-1; 12 nucleotides agree with TRBD2. CDR3 length: 15 residues. The junction had 6 bases not matched to a gene; V was cut back by 3 bases and J by 6 bases. Germline CDR1 is DFQATT and CDR2 is SNEGSKA (reference sequence). For the CDR3, the DNA is TGCAGTGCTAGTCCGACTAGCGGGAGATTCAATGAGCAGTTCTTC. Translated: CSASPTSGRFNEQFF.

This clonotype has a count of ten or more. J is TRBJ2-3 and V is TRBV25-1, with unresolved D. Germline V lookup: CDR1 MGHDK, CDR2 SYGVNS. The V end lost 4 bases, the J end lost 0 bases, and 5 bases lay between the germline ends. The CDR3 consists of 13 residues. CDR3 nucleotide sequence: TGTGCCAGCAGTGCTTGGAGCACAGATACGCAGTATTTT. This sequence encodes CASSAWSTDTQYF.

This clonotype was observed at least ten times. The gene calls are TRBV6-5 and TRBJ2-1, with no clear D. Germline CDR1 reads MNHEY; CDR2 reads SVGAGI. The CDR3 is 12 amino acids. V lost 6 bases and J 9 bases, leaving 12 bases between the germline ends. CDR3 amino acids: CASSQNQVEQFF. Written as DNA, the CDR3 is TGTGCCAGCAGCCAGAACCAGGTTGAGCAGTTCTTC.